The clone carrying this TCR beta chain was seen a single time. The entry originates in a study of PD-1 blockade in classical Hodgkin lymphoma. Sequencing was performed with immunoSEQ multiplex PCR; in TCRdb, only in-frame clones are kept and a portion is missing. The data show tens of thousands of clones, with roughly 80% seen just once and under 25% held by the top ten. All patients relapsed after autologous stem cell transplantation, and brentuximab vedotin exposure varied. The CDR3 consists of 21 residues. CDR1 is MNHEY, CDR2 SMNVEV, per germline (reference sequence). The ends lost 4 bases at V and 0 bases at J; junction bases unmatched: 16.

Specimen: peripheral blood mononuclear cells (PBMCs), collected at baseline. This sequence joins TRBV27 and TRBJ1-3, with 12 nucleotides matching TRBD1. The TCR was taken from a human donor with classical Hodgkin lymphoma. Here the CDR3 reads CASSSLGGTGGHGTSGNTIYF. The CDR3 DNA reads TGTGCCAGCAGTTCTCTGGGGGGGACAGGGGGCCATGGAACCTCTGGAAACACCATATATTTT.